Listed below are T cell receptor beta chains from one sample, sequenced in a study of T cells after yellow fever vaccination. TCRdb re-called the 5' RACE reads through MiXCR, storing one row per CDR3 protein. Of fewer than 150,000 distinct CDR3 sequences detected, 7.2% appear once; the ten largest clones hold over 2.5%. The source material was CD4+ T cells sorted from PBMCs, sampled 35 to 50 days after the first yellow fever vaccination. Receptor source: a man aged 18 to 29 who received the YFV17D yellow fever vaccine. The CDR3 runs from the conserved cysteine through the conserved F or W. Fields, in order: J gene, D gene, clone size, V gene, CDR3 protein, CDR3 DNA. The D gene is left open where the match is weak. Size is stated for part of the rows, as once, few or many counts, or as a class when the clone is expanded.

J gene: TRBJ2-5; D gene: -; clone size: many; V gene: TRBV7-2; CDR3 protein: CASSFQGNQETQYF; CDR3 DNA: TGTGCCAGCAGCTTCCAGGGAAACCAAGAGACCCAGTACTTC
J gene: TRBJ1-1; D gene: -; clone size: few; V gene: TRBV18; CDR3 protein: CASSGQNTEAFF; CDR3 DNA: TGTGCCAGCTCGGGACAGAACACTGAAGCTTTCTTT
J gene: TRBJ1-6; D gene: TRBD1; clone size: many; V gene: TRBV12-3/TRBV12-4; CDR3 protein: CASIPGQGSPLHF; CDR3 DNA: TGTGCCAGCATTCCGGGACAGGGTTCACCCCTCCACTTT
J gene: TRBJ2-6; D gene: -; clone size: many; V gene: TRBV28; CDR3 protein: CASSLTGFASGANVLTF; CDR3 DNA: TGTGCCAGCAGTCTGACAGGATTTGCCTCTGGGGCCAACGTCCTGACTTTC
J gene: TRBJ1-1; D gene: TRBD1; clone size: many; V gene: TRBV6-5; CDR3 protein: CASRLQGSGTEAFF; CDR3 DNA: TGTGCCAGCAGATTACAGGGGTCGGGAACTGAAGCTTTCTTT
J gene: TRBJ2-2; D gene: TRBD2; clone size: few; V gene: TRBV12-3/TRBV12-4; CDR3 protein: CASSLRLAGGELFF; CDR3 DNA: TGTGCCAGCAGTTTACGTCTAGCGGGGGGGGAGCTGTTTTTT
J gene: TRBJ1-5; D gene: -; clone size: many; V gene: TRBV29-1; CDR3 protein: CSARTDSNQPQHF; CDR3 DNA: TGCAGCGCCCGGACAGATAGCAATCAGCCCCAGCATTTT
J gene: TRBJ1-1; D gene: TRBD1; clone size: few; V gene: TRBV5-1; CDR3 protein: CASSLVTGDEAFF; CDR3 DNA: TGCGCCAGCAGCTTGGTGACAGGGGATGAAGCTTTCTTT
J gene: TRBJ1-5; D gene: -; clone size: many; V gene: TRBV4-3; CDR3 protein: CASSQARDQPQHF; CDR3 DNA: TGCGCCAGCAGCCAAGCAAGGGACCAGCCCCAGCATTTT
J gene: TRBJ2-6; D gene: -; clone size: few; V gene: TRBV7-9; CDR3 protein: CASSLDRDPGATVLTF; CDR3 DNA: TGTGCCAGCAGCTTAGACAGGGACCCTGGGGCCACCGTCCTGACTTTC
J gene: TRBJ2-1; D gene: -; clone size: few; V gene: TRBV23-1; CDR3 protein: CAHPLWSNNEQFF; CDR3 DNA: TGCGCCCACCCTTTGTGGTCTAACAATGAGCAGTTCTTC
J gene: TRBJ2-2; D gene: -; clone size: many; V gene: TRBV5-1; CDR3 protein: CASSWDGDNTGELFF; CDR3 DNA: TGCGCCAGCAGCTGGGACGGGGACAACACCGGGGAGCTGTTTTTT
J gene: TRBJ2-3; D gene: TRBD2; clone size: many; V gene: TRBV7-2; CDR3 protein: CASSFQLAGGPDTQYF; CDR3 DNA: TGTGCCAGCAGCTTTCAACTAGCGGGGGGGCCAGATACGCAGTATTTT
J gene: TRBJ2-3; D gene: TRBD2; clone size: -; V gene: TRBV11-2; CDR3 protein: CASSPTSGGANTQYF; CDR3 DNA: TGTGCCAGCAGTCCGACTAGCGGGGGGGCCAATACGCAGTATTTT
J gene: TRBJ1-3; D gene: TRBD1; clone size: many; V gene: TRBV4-3; CDR3 protein: CASSQGLGTDSGNTIYF; CDR3 DNA: TGCGCCAGCAGCCAAGGACTTGGGACAGACTCTGGAAACACCATATATTTT
J gene: TRBJ2-3; D gene: TRBD2; clone size: many; V gene: TRBV11-3; CDR3 protein: CASSSGTSGRATDTQYF; CDR3 DNA: TGTGCCAGCAGCTCCGGGACTAGCGGGAGAGCAACAGATACGCAGTATTTT
J gene: TRBJ2-7; D gene: -; clone size: many; V gene: TRBV5-1; CDR3 protein: CASRRPPSYEQYF; CDR3 DNA: TGCGCCAGCAGGAGACCACCCTCCTACGAGCAGTACTTC
J gene: TRBJ2-1; D gene: TRBD2; clone size: many; V gene: TRBV9; CDR3 protein: CASNVDPGLAGSSSYNEQFF; CDR3 DNA: TGTGCCAGCAATGTGGACCCGGGACTAGCGGGGTCTAGCTCCTACAATGAGCAGTTCTTC
J gene: TRBJ2-5; D gene: -; clone size: many; V gene: TRBV4-3; CDR3 protein: CASSRQTQETQYF; CDR3 DNA: TGCGCCAGCAGCCGACAAACACAAGAGACCCAGTACTTC
J gene: TRBJ2-3; D gene: -; clone size: many; V gene: TRBV18; CDR3 protein: CASSPRREGTDTQYF; CDR3 DNA: TGTGCCAGCTCACCAAGAAGGGAGGGCACAGATACGCAGTATTTT
J gene: TRBJ2-1; D gene: -; clone size: many; V gene: TRBV7-2; CDR3 protein: CASSPPGRSYNEQFF; CDR3 DNA: TGTGCCAGCAGCCCCCCGGGTCGCTCCTACAATGAGCAGTTCTTC
J gene: TRBJ2-1; D gene: -; clone size: many; V gene: TRBV7-2; CDR3 protein: CASSLVEGYNEQFF; CDR3 DNA: TGTGCCAGCAGCTTAGTAGAGGGATACAATGAGCAGTTCTTC
J gene: TRBJ2-5; D gene: -; clone size: -; V gene: TRBV5-5; CDR3 protein: CASSQTDSQETQYF; CDR3 DNA: TGTGCCAGCAGCCAAACGGACAGTCAAGAGACCCAGTACTTC
J gene: TRBJ2-7; D gene: TRBD1; clone size: many; V gene: TRBV29-1; CDR3 protein: CSVTGTGNYEQYF; CDR3 DNA: TGCAGCGTTACCGGGACAGGAAACTACGAGCAGTACTTC
J gene: TRBJ2-3; D gene: -; clone size: many; V gene: TRBV7-2; CDR3 protein: CASSPYADTQYF; CDR3 DNA: TGTGCCAGCAGCCCCTACGCAGATACGCAGTATTTT
J gene: TRBJ1-4; D gene: -; clone size: few; V gene: TRBV6-1; CDR3 protein: CASSEAGGDEKLFF; CDR3 DNA: TGTGCCAGCAGTGAAGCGGGCGGGGATGAAAAACTGTTTTTT
J gene: TRBJ2-1; D gene: -; clone size: many; V gene: TRBV19; CDR3 protein: CASSMFPLQGYNEQFF; CDR3 DNA: TGTGCCAGTAGTATGTTCCCTCTCCAGGGGTATAATGAGCAGTTCTTC
J gene: TRBJ2-1; D gene: TRBD1; clone size: many; V gene: TRBV5-1; CDR3 protein: CASSLVETGLNEQFF; CDR3 DNA: TGCGCCAGCAGCTTGGTGGAGACAGGGCTCAATGAGCAGTTCTTC
J gene: TRBJ1-2; D gene: -; clone size: many; V gene: TRBV5-1; CDR3 protein: CASRPTGPLQVDGYTF; CDR3 DNA: TGCGCCAGCAGACCTACTGGGCCCCTACAAGTGGATGGCTACACCTTC
J gene: TRBJ1-2; D gene: TRBD1; clone size: few; V gene: TRBV12-3/TRBV12-4; CDR3 protein: CASSLENRGSGYTF; CDR3 DNA: TGTGCCAGCAGTCTTGAGAACAGGGGGAGTGGCTACACCTTC
J gene: TRBJ2-7; D gene: -; clone size: -; V gene: TRBV12-3/TRBV12-4; CDR3 protein: CASSTPGFYEQYF; CDR3 DNA: TGTGCCAGCTCGACCCCAGGGTTCTACGAGCAGTACTTC
J gene: TRBJ2-5; D gene: TRBD1; clone size: many; V gene: TRBV7-9; CDR3 protein: CASSTPIQTGYQETQYF; CDR3 DNA: TGTGCCAGCAGCACCCCCATCCAGACAGGGTACCAAGAGACCCAGTACTTC
J gene: TRBJ1-2; D gene: -; clone size: -; V gene: TRBV30; CDR3 protein: CAWSGGIGYGYTF; CDR3 DNA: TGTGCCTGGAGTGGAGGGATAGGCTATGGCTACACCTTC
J gene: TRBJ2-7; D gene: -; clone size: -; V gene: TRBV4-2; CDR3 protein: CASSQASWGPGSEQYF; CDR3 DNA: TGTGCCAGCAGCCAAGCCTCGTGGGGACCGGGGTCGGAGCAGTACTTC
J gene: TRBJ1-1; D gene: TRBD1; clone size: many; V gene: TRBV7-3; CDR3 protein: CASSLMAGGEAFF; CDR3 DNA: TGTGCCAGCAGCTTAATGGCAGGGGGAGAAGCTTTCTTT
J gene: TRBJ2-3; D gene: -; clone size: many; V gene: TRBV10-3; CDR3 protein: CAISADTRTDTQYF; CDR3 DNA: TGTGCCATCAGTGCCGATACTCGCACAGATACGCAGTATTTT
J gene: TRBJ2-5; D gene: TRBD1; clone size: few; V gene: TRBV20-1; CDR3 protein: CSASRGGRRTETQYF; CDR3 DNA: TGCAGTGCTAGTAGAGGGGGCCGTCGGACAGAGACCCAGTACTTC
J gene: TRBJ2-6; D gene: -; clone size: few; V gene: TRBV19; CDR3 protein: CASSPGARSGANVLTF; CDR3 DNA: TGTGCCAGTAGCCCCGGGGCCCGCTCTGGGGCCAACGTCCTGACTTTC
J gene: TRBJ2-7; D gene: TRBD1; clone size: many; V gene: TRBV5-1; CDR3 protein: CASSLRDPRDSYEQYF; CDR3 DNA: TGCGCCAGCAGCTTGAGGGACCCCCGGGACAGCTACGAGCAGTACTTC
J gene: TRBJ2-7; D gene: -; clone size: many; V gene: TRBV5-5; CDR3 protein: CASSLALGAVSYEQYF; CDR3 DNA: TGTGCCAGCAGCTTGGCCCTTGGGGCAGTGTCCTACGAGCAGTACTTC
J gene: TRBJ2-1; D gene: TRBD2; clone size: many; V gene: TRBV6-5; CDR3 protein: CASSYSGGAYNEQFF; CDR3 DNA: TGTGCCAGCAGTTACTCCGGGGGGGCCTACAATGAGCAGTTCTTC
J gene: TRBJ2-1; D gene: -; clone size: many; V gene: TRBV6-6; CDR3 protein: CASSLEPHNEQFF; CDR3 DNA: TGTGCCAGCAGTTTAGAACCCCACAATGAGCAGTTCTTC
J gene: TRBJ2-2; D gene: -; clone size: -; V gene: TRBV29-1; CDR3 protein: CSVGNTATGELFF; CDR3 DNA: TGCAGCGTCGGAAATACAGCTACCGGGGAGCTGTTTTTT
J gene: TRBJ1-1; D gene: TRBD1; clone size: few; V gene: TRBV25-1; CDR3 protein: CASRLGDRVDTEAFF; CDR3 DNA: TGTGCCAGCAGGCTAGGGGACAGGGTCGACACTGAAGCTTTCTTT
J gene: TRBJ2-1; D gene: -; clone size: many; V gene: TRBV7-8; CDR3 protein: CASSFLRGEQFF; CDR3 DNA: TGTGCCAGCAGCTTTCTTAGGGGGGAGCAGTTCTTC
J gene: TRBJ1-4; D gene: -; clone size: few; V gene: TRBV20-1; CDR3 protein: CSASLRAPNEKLFF; CDR3 DNA: TGCAGTGCTAGTCTCCGGGCGCCTAATGAAAAACTGTTTTTT
J gene: TRBJ2-1; D gene: TRBD2; clone size: many; V gene: TRBV20-1; CDR3 protein: CSAGLAGATYNEQFF; CDR3 DNA: TGCAGTGCAGGACTAGCGGGGGCAACCTACAATGAGCAGTTCTTC
J gene: TRBJ1-2; D gene: -; clone size: many; V gene: TRBV7-2; CDR3 protein: CASSMGRNYGYTF; CDR3 DNA: TGTGCCAGCAGCATGGGACGGAACTATGGCTACACCTTC
J gene: TRBJ2-7; D gene: -; clone size: -; V gene: TRBV29-1; CDR3 protein: CSVKGRFLDEQYF; CDR3 DNA: TGCAGCGTTAAAGGACGGTTTCTCGACGAGCAGTACTTC
J gene: TRBJ1-5; D gene: -; clone size: many; V gene: TRBV7-2; CDR3 protein: CASRPDSNQPQHF; CDR3 DNA: TGTGCCAGCAGACCGGACAGCAATCAGCCCCAGCATTTT
J gene: TRBJ1-5; D gene: -; clone size: many; V gene: TRBV12-3/TRBV12-4; CDR3 protein: CASSLPGGNQPQHF; CDR3 DNA: TGTGCCAGCAGTTTACCCGGGGGCAATCAGCCCCAGCATTTT
J gene: TRBJ1-1; D gene: -; clone size: many; V gene: TRBV5-1; CDR3 protein: CASSLVPGGTEAFF; CDR3 DNA: TGCGCCAGCAGCTTGGTTCCCGGGGGGACTGAAGCTTTCTTT
J gene: TRBJ1-3; D gene: -; clone size: few; V gene: TRBV6-5; CDR3 protein: CASSYGVSGNTIYF; CDR3 DNA: TGTGCCAGCAGTTACGGGGTATCAGGAAACACCATATATTTT
J gene: TRBJ2-5; D gene: TRBD2; clone size: many; V gene: TRBV27; CDR3 protein: CASSHRVAGETQYF; CDR3 DNA: TGTGCCAGCAGTCATCGGGTAGCGGGGGAGACCCAGTACTTC
J gene: TRBJ2-1; D gene: -; clone size: many; V gene: TRBV4-3; CDR3 protein: CASSQDRGGNEQFF; CDR3 DNA: TGCGCCAGCAGCCAAGACAGGGGGGGGAATGAGCAGTTCTTC
J gene: TRBJ2-3; D gene: -; clone size: many; V gene: TRBV11-3; CDR3 protein: CASSLDYASTDTQYF; CDR3 DNA: TGTGCCAGCAGCTTAGACTATGCTAGCACAGATACGCAGTATTTT
J gene: TRBJ1-2; D gene: TRBD1; clone size: few; V gene: TRBV7-2; CDR3 protein: CASSLSTRGGGYTF; CDR3 DNA: TGTGCCAGCAGCTTATCGACCAGGGGGGGTGGCTACACCTTC
J gene: TRBJ1-2; D gene: TRBD1; clone size: many; V gene: TRBV10-3; CDR3 protein: CATLRQGANYGYTF; CDR3 DNA: TGTGCCACCCTCAGACAGGGCGCTAACTATGGCTACACCTTC
J gene: TRBJ2-4; D gene: TRBD2; clone size: many; V gene: TRBV19; CDR3 protein: CASSIPAAGGGRNIQYF; CDR3 DNA: TGTGCCAGTAGTATCCCCGCGGCAGGCGGGGGAAGAAACATTCAGTACTTC